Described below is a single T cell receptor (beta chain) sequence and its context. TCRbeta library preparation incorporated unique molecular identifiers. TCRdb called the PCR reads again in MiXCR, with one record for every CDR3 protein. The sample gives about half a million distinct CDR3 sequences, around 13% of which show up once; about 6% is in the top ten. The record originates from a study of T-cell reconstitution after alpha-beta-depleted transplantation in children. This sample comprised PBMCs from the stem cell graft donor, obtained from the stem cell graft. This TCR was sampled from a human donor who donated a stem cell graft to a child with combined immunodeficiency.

CDR3 residues: CASSDGSAVYEQYF. In DNA form, the CDR3 reads TGTGCCAGCAGTGATGGGTCAGCAGTTTACGAGCAGTACTTC. V usage is TRBV6-1 and J usage is TRBJ2-7; no clear D gene. Per germline, CDR1 MNHNS and CDR2 SASEGT. Trimming pared 3 bases from V and 4 bases from J, leaving 13 bases between. The CDR3 loop spans 14 amino acids.